The 4 T cell receptor beta chains reported below all come from one sample, sequenced in a study of T cell repertoires in MIS-A myocarditis. The data were produced by immunoSEQ multiplex PCR, yet TCRdb's version contains in-frame clones alone and is incomplete. The sample contains 9,500 to 12,000 clones, about 89% of which appear only once. What was sequenced was thoracic lymph node tissue obtained at autopsy. The receptors originated from a man aged 18 to 29 with fulminant myocarditis from multisystem inflammatory syndrome in adults (MIS-A) after COVID-19.

The chain has TRBV2 and TRBJ1-5; D not certain. The CDR3 length is 14 residues. Trimming cost V 9 bases and J 4 bases, with 16 bases left between them. Looked up from germline, CDR1 is SNHLY and CDR2 is FYNNEI. The CDR3: CASKPGLSNQPQHF. The CDR3 bases are TGTGCCAGTAAGCCAGGATTAAGTAATCAGCCCCAGCATTTT.

This chain connects TRBV11-3 to TRBJ2-3; either TRBD1 or TRBD2 may fit D (5 bases each). The CDR3 covers 13 residues. CDR1 is SGHNT and CDR2 is YENEEA in the germline V gene. V lost 5 bases, J lost 4 bases, and 10 bases lay in between. Here the CDR3 reads CASSLGRADTQYF. The CDR3 region has the DNA TGTGCCAGCAGCCTGGGACGCGCAGATACGCAGTATTTT.

V is TRBV9 and J is TRBJ2-1, with 10 bases that match TRBD2. V shed 4 bases and J 7 bases; nucleotides not matched to a gene: 14. The CDR3 runs to 17 residues. The germline V gene has CDR1 SGDLS and CDR2 YYNGEE. This CDR3 is CASSLESTSGEMNEQFF. The CDR3 DNA sequence: TGTGCCAGCAGCCTAGAGTCTACTAGCGGGGAAATGAATGAGCAGTTCTTC.

CDR3 bases: TGTGCCAGCAGTTTATCGGGGAGCTCTGGAAACACCATATATTTT. It codes for CASSLSGSSGNTIYF. The chain carries TRBV28 and TRBJ1-3, with D hard to call. V lost 1 base to trimming and J lost 0 bases, with 7 bases between them. CDR1 and CDR2 from the germline V gene are MDHEN and SYDVKM. The CDR3 runs 15 residues.